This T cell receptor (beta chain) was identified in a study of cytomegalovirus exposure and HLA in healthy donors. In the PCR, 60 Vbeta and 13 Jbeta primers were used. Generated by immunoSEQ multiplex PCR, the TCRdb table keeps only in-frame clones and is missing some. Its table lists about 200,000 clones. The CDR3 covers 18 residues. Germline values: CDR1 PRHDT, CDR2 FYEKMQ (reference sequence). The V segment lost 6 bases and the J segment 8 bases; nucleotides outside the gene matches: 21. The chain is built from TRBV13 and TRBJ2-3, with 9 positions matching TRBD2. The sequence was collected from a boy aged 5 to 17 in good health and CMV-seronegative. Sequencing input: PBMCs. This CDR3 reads CASRNTVAGAIHPGTQYF. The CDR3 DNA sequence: TGTGCCAGCAGGAACACGGTAGCGGGGGCTATTCATCCGGGTACGCAGTATTTT.